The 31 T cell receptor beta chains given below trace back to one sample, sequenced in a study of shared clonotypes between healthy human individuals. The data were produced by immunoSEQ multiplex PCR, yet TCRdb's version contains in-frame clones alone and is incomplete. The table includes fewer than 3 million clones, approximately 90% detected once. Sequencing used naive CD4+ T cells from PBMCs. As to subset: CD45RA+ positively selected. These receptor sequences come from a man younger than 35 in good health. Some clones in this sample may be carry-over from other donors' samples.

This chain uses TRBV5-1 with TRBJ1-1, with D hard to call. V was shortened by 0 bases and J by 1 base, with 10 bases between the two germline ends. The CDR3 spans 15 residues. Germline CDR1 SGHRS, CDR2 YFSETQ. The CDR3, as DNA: TGCGCCAGCAGCTTGGGCTCCCGGGAGAACACTGAAGCTTTCTTT. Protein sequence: CASSLGSRENTEAFF.

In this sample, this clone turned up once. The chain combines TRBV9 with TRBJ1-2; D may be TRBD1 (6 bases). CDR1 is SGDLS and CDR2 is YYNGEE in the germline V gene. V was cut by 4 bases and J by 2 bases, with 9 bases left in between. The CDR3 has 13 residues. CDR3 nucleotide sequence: TGTGCCAGCAGCTTCAGGGGAAACTATGGCTACACCTTC. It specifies CASSFRGNYGYTF.

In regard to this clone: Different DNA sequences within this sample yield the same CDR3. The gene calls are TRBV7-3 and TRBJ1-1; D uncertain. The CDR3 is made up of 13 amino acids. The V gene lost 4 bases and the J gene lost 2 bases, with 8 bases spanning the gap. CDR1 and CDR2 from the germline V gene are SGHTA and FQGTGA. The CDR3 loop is CASSSDPNTEAFF. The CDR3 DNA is TGTGCCAGCAGCTCCGACCCCAACACTGAAGCTTTCTTT.

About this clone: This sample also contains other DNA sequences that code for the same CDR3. The CDR3 region is CASSVVPPDTQYF. The CDR3 bases are TGTGCCAGCAGCGTAGTCCCTCCAGATACGCAGTATTTT. V and J are TRBV9 and TRBJ2-3, with unresolved D. Germline V gene sequence: CDR1 SGDLS, CDR2 YYNGEE. There are 13 residues in the CDR3. V lost 0 bases and J 4 bases, leaving 6 bases between the germline ends.

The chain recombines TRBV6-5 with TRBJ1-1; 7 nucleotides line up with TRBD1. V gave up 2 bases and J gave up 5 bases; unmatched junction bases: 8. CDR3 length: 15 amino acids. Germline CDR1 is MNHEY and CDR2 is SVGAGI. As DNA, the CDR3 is TGTGCCAGCAGTTACCGGGACAGTCGAGTAACTGAAGCTTTCTTT. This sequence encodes CASSYRDSRVTEAFF.

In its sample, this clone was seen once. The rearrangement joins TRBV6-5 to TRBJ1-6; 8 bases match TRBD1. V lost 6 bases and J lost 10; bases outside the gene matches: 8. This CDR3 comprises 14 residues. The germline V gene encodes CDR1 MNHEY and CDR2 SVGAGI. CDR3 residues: CASRSDRVLSPLHF. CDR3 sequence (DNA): TGTGCCAGCAGATCGGACAGGGTCTTGTCACCCCTCCACTTT.

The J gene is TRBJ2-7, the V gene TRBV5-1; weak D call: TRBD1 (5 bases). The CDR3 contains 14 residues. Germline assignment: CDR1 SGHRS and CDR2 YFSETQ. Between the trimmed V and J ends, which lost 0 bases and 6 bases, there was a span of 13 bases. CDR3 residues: CASSLGGRTSEQYF. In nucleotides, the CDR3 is TGCGCCAGCAGCTTGGGGGGCAGGACATCCGAGCAGTACTTC.

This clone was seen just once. In DNA, the CDR3 is TGTGCCAGCAGGACTAGCGGGAGTCACAATGAGCAGTTCTTC. This sequence encodes CASRTSGSHNEQFF. This chain links TRBV27 with TRBJ2-1; 12 bases agree with TRBD2. CDR3 length: 14 amino acids. CDR1 is MNHEY, CDR2 SMNVEV, per germline (reference sequence). V gave up 6 bases and J gave up 5 bases; unmatched junction bases: 2.

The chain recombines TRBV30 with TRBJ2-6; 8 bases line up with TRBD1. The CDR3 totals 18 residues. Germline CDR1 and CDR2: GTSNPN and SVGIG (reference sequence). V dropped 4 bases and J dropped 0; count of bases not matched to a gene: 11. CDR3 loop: CAWTMTGARGSGANVLTF. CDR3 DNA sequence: TGTGCCTGGACTATGACAGGGGCTAGGGGCTCTGGGGCCAACGTCCTGACTTTC. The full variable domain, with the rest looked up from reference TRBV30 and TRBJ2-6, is SQTIHQWPATLVQPVGSPLSLECTVEGTSNPNLYWYRQAAGRGLQLLFYSVGIGQISSEVPQNLSASRPQDRQFILSSKKLLLSDSGFYLCAWTMTGARGSGANVLTFGAGSRLTVL.

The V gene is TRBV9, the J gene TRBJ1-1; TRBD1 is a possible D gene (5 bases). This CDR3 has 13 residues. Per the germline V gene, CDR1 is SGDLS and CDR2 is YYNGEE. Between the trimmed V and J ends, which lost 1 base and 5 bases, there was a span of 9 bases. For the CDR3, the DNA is TGTGCCAGCAGCGTAAGCGCAGGGACTGAAGCTTTCTTT. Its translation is CASSVSAGTEAFF.

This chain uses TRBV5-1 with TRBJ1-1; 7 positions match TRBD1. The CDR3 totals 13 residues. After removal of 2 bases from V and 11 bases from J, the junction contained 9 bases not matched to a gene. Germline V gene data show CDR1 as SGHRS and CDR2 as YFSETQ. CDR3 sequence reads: CASSFEGASGAFF. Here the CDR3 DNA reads TGCGCCAGCAGCTTTGAGGGGGCAAGTGGCGCTTTCTTT.

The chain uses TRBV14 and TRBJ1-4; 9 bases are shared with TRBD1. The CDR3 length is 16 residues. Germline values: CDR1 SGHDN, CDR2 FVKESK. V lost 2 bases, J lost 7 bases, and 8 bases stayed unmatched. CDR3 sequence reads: CASSQTRPGQGEKLFF. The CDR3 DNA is TGTGCCAGCAGCCAAACTAGACCGGGACAGGGTGAAAAACTGTTTTTT.

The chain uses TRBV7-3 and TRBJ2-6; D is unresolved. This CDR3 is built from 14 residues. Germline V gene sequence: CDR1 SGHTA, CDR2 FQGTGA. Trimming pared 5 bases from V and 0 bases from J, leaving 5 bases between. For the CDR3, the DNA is TGTGCCAGCAGCGACCCCTCTGGGGCCAACGTCCTGACTTTC. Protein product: CASSDPSGANVLTF. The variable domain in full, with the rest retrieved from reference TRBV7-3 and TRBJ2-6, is GAGVSQTPSNKVTEKGKYVELRCDPISGHTALYWYRQSLGQGPEFLIYFQGTGAADDSGLPNDRFFAVRPEGSVSTLKIQRTERGDSAVYLCASSDPSGANVLTFGAGSRLTVL.

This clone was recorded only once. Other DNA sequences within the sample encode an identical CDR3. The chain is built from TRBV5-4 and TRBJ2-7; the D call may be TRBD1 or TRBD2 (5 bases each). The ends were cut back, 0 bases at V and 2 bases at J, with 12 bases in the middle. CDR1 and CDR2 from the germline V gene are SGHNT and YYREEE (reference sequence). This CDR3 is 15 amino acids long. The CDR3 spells CASSLAGTGTYEQYF. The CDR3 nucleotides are TGTGCCAGCAGCTTGGCCGGGACGGGAACCTACGAGCAGTACTTC.

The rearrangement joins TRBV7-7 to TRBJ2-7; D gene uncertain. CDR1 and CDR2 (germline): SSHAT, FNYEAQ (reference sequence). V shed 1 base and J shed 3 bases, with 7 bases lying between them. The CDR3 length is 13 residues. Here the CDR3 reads CASSLGPSYEQYF. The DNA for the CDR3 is TGTGCCAGCAGCTTAGGGCCTAGCTACGAGCAGTACTTC. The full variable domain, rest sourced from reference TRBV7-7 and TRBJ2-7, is GAGVSQSPRYKVTKRGQDVTLRCDPISSHATLYWYQQALGQGPEFLTYFNYEAQPDKSGLPSDRFSAERPEGSISTLTIQRTEQRDSAMYRCASSLGPSYEQYFGPGTRLTVT.

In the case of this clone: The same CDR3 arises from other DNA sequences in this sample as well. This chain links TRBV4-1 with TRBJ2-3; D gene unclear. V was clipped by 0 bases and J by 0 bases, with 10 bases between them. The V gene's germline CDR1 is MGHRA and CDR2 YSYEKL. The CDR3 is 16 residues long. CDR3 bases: TGCGCCAGCAGCCAAGAAGGCCTCCCTAGCACAGATACGCAGTATTTT. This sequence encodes CASSQEGLPSTDTQYF.

CDR3 coding DNA: TGTGCCAGCAGCTTCTACAGGGAGAACACTGAAGCTTTCTTT. It yields the protein CASSFYRENTEAFF. This chain uses TRBV11-1 with TRBJ1-1; a possible D gene is TRBD1 (6 bases). The V gene's germline CDR1 is SGHAT and CDR2 FQDESV (reference sequence). V was trimmed by 3 bases and J by 1 base, leaving 9 bases between them. This CDR3 is 14 amino acids long.

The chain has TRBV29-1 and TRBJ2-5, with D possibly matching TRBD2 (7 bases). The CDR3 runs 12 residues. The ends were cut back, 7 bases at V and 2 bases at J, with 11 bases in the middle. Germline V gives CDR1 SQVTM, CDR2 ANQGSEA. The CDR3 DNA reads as TGCAGCGCCGAGGGGGGGCAAGAGACCCAGTACTTC. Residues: CSAEGGQETQYF.

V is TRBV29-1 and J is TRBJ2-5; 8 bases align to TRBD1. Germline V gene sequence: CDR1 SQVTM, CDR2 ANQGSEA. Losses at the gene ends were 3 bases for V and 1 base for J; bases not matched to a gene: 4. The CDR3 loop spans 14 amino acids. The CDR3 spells CSVDSDRGQETQYF. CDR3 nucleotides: TGCAGCGTTGACTCAGACAGGGGCCAAGAGACCCAGTACTTC.

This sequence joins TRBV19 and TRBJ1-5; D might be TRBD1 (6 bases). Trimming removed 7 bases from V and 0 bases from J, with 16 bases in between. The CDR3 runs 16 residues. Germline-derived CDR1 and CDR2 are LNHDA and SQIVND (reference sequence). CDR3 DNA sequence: TGTGCCAGTAATAGGGGGGATCAATATAGCAATCAGCCCCAGCATTTT. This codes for CASNRGDQYSNQPQHF.

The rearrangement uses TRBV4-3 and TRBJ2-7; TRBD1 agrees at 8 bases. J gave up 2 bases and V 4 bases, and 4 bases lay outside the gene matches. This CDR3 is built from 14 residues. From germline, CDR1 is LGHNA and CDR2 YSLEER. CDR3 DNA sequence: TGCGCCAGCAGCCTCGAGACAGGGGCCTACGAGCAGTACTTC. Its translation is CASSLETGAYEQYF.

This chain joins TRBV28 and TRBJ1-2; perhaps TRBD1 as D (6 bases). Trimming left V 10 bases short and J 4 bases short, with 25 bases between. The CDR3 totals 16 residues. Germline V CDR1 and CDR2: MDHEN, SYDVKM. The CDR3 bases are TGTGCCACGTTTATCATCCCGGACAGTTTGGGCTATGGCTACACCTTC. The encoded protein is CATFIIPDSLGYGYTF.

The CDR3 region has the DNA TGCGCCAGCAGCTTGGGGTATCCAACTAATGAAAAACTGTTTTTT. It codes for CASSLGYPTNEKLFF. The V gene is TRBV5-1, the J gene TRBJ1-4; D is unclear. Trimming removed 0 bases at V and 0 bases at J, with 6 bases between. The germline V gene encodes CDR1 SGHRS and CDR2 YFSETQ. The CDR3 has 15 amino acids.

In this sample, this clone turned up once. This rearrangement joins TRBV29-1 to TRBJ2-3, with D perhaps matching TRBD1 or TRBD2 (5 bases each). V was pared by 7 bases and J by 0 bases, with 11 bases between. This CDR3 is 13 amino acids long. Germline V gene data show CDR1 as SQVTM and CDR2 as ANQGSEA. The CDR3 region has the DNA TGCAGCGCTACGGGGCTCAGCACAGATACGCAGTATTTT. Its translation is CSATGLSTDTQYF.

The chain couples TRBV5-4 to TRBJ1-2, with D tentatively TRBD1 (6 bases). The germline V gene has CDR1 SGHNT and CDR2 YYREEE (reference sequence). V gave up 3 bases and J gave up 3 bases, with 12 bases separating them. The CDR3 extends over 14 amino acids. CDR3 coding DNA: TGTGCCAGCAGCTCGCCGGGACACCACTATGGCTACACCTTC. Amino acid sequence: CASSSPGHHYGYTF.

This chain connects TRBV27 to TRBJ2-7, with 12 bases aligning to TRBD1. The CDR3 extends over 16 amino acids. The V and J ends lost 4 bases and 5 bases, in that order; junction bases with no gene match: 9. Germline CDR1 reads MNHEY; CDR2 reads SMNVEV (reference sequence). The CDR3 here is CASSSAGTGGYHEQYF. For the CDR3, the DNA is TGTGCCAGCAGTTCAGCCGGGACAGGGGGCTACCACGAGCAGTACTTC.

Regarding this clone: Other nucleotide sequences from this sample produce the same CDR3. The CDR3 coding sequence is TGTGCCAGCAGTTTGATAAGGGGCAATCAGCCCCAGCATTTT. This translates into CASSLIRGNQPQHF. The chain couples TRBV27 to TRBJ1-5, with D unclear. Germline V gives CDR1 MNHEY, CDR2 SMNVEV (reference sequence). Between the trimmed V and J ends, which lost 3 bases and 2 bases, there was a span of 8 bases. The CDR3 runs to 14 residues.

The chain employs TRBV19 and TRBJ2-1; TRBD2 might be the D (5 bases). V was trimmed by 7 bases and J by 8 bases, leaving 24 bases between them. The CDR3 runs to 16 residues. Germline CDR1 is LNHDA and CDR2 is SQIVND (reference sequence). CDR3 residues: CASTLIGGLGVDEQFF. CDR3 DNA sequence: TGTGCCAGTACCCTAATTGGCGGACTTGGGGTAGATGAGCAGTTCTTC.

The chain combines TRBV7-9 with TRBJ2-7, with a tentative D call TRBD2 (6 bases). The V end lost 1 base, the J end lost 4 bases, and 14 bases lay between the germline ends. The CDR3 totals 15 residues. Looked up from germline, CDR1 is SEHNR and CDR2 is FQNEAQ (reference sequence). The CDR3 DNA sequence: TGTGCCAGCAGCTTAGTGATGGGTGGGAGGTACGAGCAGTACTTC. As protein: CASSLVMGGRYEQYF.

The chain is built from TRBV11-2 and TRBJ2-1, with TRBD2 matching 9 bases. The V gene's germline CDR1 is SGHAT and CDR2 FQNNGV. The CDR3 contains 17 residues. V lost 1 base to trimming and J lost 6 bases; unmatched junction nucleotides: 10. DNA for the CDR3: TGTGCCAGCAGCTTAGGGGCTAGCGGGACTGTACGCAATGAGCAGTTCTTC. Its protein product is CASSLGASGTVRNEQFF.

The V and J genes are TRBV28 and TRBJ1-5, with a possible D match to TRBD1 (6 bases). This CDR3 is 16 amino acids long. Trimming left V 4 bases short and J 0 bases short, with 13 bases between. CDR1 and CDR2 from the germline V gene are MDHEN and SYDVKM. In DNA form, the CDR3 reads TGTGCCAGCAGTTCATTTGGGACACCTAGCAATCAGCCCCAGCATTTT. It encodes CASSSFGTPSNQPQHF.